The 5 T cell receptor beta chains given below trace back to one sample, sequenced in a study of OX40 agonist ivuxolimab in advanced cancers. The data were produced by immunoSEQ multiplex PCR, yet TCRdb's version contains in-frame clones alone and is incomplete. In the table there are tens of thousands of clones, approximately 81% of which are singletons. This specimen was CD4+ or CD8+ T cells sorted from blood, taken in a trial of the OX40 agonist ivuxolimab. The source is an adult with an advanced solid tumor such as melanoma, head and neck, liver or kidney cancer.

Here the CDR3 DNA reads TGTGCCAGCAGCTTAGGCGCCGGCGCCTCAGATACGCAGTATTTT. It is translated as CASSLGAGASDTQYF. The chain employs TRBV7-2 and TRBJ2-3; no firm D call. Germline V gene lookup returns CDR1 SGHTA and CDR2 FQGNSA. The length of the CDR3 is 15 residues. V shed 1 base and J shed 4 bases, with 12 bases lying between them.

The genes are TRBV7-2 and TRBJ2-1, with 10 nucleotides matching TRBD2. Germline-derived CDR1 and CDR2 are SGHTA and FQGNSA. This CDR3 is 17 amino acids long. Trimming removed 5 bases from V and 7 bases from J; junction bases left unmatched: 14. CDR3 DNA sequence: TGTGCCAGCAGCCCCTTCGCGATAGCGGGAGGCAGGAATGAGCAGTTCTTC. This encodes CASSPFAIAGGRNEQFF.

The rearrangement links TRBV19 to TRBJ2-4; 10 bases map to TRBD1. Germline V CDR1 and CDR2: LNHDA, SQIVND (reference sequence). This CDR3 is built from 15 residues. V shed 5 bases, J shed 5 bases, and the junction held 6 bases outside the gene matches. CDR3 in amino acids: CASSQTGTGENIQYF. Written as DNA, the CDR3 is TGTGCCAGTAGTCAAACCGGGACAGGGGAAAACATTCAGTACTTC.

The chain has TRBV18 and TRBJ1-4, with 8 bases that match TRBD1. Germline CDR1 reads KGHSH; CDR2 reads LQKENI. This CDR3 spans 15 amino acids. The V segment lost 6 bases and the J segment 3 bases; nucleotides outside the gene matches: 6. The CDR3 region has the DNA TGTGCCAGCTCGTCGCAGGGGGCCGCTAATGAAAAACTGTTTTTT. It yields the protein CASSSQGAANEKLFF.

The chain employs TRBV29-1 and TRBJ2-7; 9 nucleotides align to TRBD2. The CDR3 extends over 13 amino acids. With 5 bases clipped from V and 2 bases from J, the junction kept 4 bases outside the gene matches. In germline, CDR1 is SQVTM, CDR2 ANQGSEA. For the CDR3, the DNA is TGCAGCGTTAGGGCGGGAGGGACCTACGAGCAGTACGTC. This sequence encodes CSVRAGGTYEQYV.